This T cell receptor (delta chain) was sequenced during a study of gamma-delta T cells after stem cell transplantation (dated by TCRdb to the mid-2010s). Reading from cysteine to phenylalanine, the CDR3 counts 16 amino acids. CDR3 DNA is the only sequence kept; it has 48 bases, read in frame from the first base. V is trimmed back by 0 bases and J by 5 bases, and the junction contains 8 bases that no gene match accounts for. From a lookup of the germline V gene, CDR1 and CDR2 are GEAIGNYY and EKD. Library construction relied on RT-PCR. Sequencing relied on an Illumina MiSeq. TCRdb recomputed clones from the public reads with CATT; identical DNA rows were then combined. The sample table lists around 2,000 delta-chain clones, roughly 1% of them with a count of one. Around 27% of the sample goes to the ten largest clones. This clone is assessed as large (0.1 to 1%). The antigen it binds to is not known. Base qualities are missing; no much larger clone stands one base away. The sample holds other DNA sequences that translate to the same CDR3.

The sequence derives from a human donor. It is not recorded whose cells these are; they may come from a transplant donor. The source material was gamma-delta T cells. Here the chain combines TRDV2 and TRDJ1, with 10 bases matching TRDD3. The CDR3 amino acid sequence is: CACDTLGDRIKDKLIF. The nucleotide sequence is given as TGTGCCTGTGACACCCTGGGGGATAGAATTAAGGATAAACTCATCTTT.